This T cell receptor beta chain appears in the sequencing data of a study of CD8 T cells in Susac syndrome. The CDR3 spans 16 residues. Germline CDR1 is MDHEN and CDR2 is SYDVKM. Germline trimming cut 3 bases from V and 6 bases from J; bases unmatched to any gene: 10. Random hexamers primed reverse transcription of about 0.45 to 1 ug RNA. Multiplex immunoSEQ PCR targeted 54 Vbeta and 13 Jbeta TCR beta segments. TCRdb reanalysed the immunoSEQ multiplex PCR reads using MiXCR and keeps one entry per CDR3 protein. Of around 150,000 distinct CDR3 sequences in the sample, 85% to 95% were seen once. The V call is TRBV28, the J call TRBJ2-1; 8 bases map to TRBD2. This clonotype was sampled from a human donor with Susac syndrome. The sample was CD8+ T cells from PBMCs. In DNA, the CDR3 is TGTGCCAGCAGTTTTAGCCGGGAGGGGCTCAGCAATGAGCAGTTCTTC. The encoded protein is CASSFSREGLSNEQFF.